This TCR beta chain stems from a study of blood T cell repertoires in COVID-19. Assignments of participants to cohorts depended upon their own reported clinical history. Profiling relied on immunoSEQ multiplex PCR, and the TCRdb table lists in-frame clones only, not all of them. Of some 260,000 clones listed, around 84% are singletons. This clone occurred many times. The V end lost 4 bases, the J end lost 3 bases, and 4 bases lay between the germline ends. The CDR3 length is 11 residues. This chain joins TRBV12-3 or TRBV12-4 and TRBJ2-7; D unresolved. Sequenced sample: PBMCs or T cells enriched from blood (not recorded which). The sequence was collected from a man aged 35-49 years who had recovered from COVID-19. The CDR3 DNA reads as TGTGCCAGCAGTTCTCTCTACGAGCAGTACTTC. Its protein product is CASSSLYEQYF.